The next 2 T cell receptor beta chains were all read from a single sample in a study of OX40 agonist ivuxolimab in advanced cancers. This table comes from immunoSEQ multiplex PCR, and its TCRdb copy is limited to in-frame clones, with some not included. The sample contains roughly 40,000 clones, about 86% of which appear only once. The sequencing used CD4+ or CD8+ T cells sorted from blood, collected in a trial of the OX40 agonist ivuxolimab. The source is an adult with an advanced solid tumor such as melanoma, head and neck, liver or kidney cancer.

The chain recombines TRBV7-9 with TRBJ2-5; 7 nucleotides align to TRBD2. Germline CDR1 SEHNR, CDR2 FQNEAQ (reference sequence). This CDR3 has 15 residues. Trimming at V came to 5 bases and at J to 1 base, leaving 7 bases not matched to a gene. CDR3 protein: CASSLRTRSQETQYF. The DNA for the CDR3 is TGTGCCAGCAGCCTAAGGACTAGGTCCCAAGAGACCCAGTACTTC.

This chain uses TRBV4-3 with TRBJ1-2; D is undetermined. Germline V gene lookup returns CDR1 LGHNA and CDR2 YSLEER. The CDR3 has 16 residues. V dropped 3 bases and J dropped 0 bases, with 14 bases sitting between them. CDR3 coding DNA: TGCGCCAGCAGCCAGGATACCTATGGAGCTAACTATGGCTACACCTTC. Its translation is CASSQDTYGANYGYTF.